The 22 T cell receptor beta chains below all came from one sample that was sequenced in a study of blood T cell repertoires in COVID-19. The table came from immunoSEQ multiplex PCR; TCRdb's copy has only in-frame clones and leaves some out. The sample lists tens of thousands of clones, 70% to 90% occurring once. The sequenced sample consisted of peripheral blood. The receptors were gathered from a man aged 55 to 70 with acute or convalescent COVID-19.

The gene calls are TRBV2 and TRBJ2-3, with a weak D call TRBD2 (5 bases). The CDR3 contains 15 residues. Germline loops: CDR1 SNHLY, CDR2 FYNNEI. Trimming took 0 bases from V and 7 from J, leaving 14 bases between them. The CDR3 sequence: CASSEALGSGNTQYF. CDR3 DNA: TGTGCCAGCAGTGAAGCGCTAGGGTCGGGAAATACGCAGTATTTT.

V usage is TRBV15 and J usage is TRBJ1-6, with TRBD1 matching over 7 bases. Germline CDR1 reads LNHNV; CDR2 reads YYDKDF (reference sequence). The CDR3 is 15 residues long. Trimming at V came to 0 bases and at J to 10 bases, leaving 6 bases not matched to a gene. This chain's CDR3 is CATSRDRGGGSPLHF. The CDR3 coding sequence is TGTGCCACCAGCAGAGATAGAGGGGGCGGGTCACCCCTCCACTTT.

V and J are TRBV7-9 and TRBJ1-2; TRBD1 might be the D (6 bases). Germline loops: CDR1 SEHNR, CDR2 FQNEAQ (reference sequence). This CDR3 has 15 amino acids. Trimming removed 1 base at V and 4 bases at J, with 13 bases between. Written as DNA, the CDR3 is TGTGCCAGCAGCTTAGGACATAGGACAGCCTATGGCTACACCTTC. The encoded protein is CASSLGHRTAYGYTF.

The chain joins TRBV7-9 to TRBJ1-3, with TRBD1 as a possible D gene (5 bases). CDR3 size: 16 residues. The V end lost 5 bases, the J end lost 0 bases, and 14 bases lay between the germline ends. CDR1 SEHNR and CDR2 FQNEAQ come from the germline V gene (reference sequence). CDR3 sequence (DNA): TGTGCCAGCAGCCCGCGGGACGTCCACTCTGGAAACACCATATATTTT. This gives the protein CASSPRDVHSGNTIYF.

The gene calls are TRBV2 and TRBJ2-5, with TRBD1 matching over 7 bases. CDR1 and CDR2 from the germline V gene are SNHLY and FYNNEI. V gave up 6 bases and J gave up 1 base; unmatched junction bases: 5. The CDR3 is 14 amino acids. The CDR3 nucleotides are TGTGCCAGCAGGAGGGGGCAACCCCAAGAGACCCAGTACTTC. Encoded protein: CASRRGQPQETQYF.

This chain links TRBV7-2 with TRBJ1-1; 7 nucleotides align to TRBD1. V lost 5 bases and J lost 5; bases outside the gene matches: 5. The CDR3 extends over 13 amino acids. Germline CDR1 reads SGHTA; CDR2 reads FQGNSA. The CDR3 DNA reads TGTGCCAGCAGCCCCCGACAGGGAACTGAAGCTTTCTTT. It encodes CASSPRQGTEAFF. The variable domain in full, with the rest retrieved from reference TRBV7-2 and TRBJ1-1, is GAGVSQSPSNKVTEKGKDVELRCDPISGHTALYWYRQSLGQGLEFLIYFQGNSAPDKSGLPSDRFSAERTGGSVSTLTIQRTQQEDSAVYLCASSPRQGTEAFFGQGTRLTVV.

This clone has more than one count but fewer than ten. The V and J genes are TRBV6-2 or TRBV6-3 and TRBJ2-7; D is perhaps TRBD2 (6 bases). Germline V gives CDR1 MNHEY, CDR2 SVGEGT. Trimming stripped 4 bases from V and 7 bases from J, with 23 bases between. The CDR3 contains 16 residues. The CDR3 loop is CASSSLKAGTESEQYF. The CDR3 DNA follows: TGTGCCAGCAGTTCCTTGAAAGCCGGGACTGAAAGTGAGCAGTACTTC.

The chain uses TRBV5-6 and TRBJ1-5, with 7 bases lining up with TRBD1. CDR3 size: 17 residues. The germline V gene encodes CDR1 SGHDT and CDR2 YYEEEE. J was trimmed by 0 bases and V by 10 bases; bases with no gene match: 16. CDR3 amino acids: CAGHLRQGPYSNQPQHF. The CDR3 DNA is TGTGCCGGGCATCTACGACAGGGACCCTATAGCAATCAGCCCCAGCATTTT.

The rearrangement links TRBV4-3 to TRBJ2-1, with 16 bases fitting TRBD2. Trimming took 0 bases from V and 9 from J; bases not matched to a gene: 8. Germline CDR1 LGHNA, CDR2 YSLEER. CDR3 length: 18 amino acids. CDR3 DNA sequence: TGCGCCAGCAGCCAAGATGTAGGGACTAGCGGGAGGGCCGGTGAGCAGTTCTTC. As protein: CASSQDVGTSGRAGEQFF.

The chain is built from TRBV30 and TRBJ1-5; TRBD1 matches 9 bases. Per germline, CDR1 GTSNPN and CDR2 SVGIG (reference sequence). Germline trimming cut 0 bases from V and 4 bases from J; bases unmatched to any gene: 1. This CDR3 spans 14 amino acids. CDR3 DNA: TGTGCCTGGAGTGTAGGGACAGGGAATCAGCCCCAGCATTTT. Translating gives CAWSVGTGNQPQHF. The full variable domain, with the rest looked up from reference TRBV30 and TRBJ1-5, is SQTIHQWPATLVQPVGSPLSLECTVEGTSNPNLYWYRQAAGRGLQLLFYSVGIGQISSEVPQNLSASRPQDRQFILSSKKLLLSDSGFYLCAWSVGTGNQPQHFGDGTRLSIL.

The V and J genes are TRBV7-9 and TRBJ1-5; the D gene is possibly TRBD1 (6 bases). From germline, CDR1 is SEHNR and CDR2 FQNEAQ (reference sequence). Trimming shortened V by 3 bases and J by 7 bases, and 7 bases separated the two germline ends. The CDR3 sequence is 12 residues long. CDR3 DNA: TGTGCCAGCAGCTTCCAGGGGCAGCCCCAGCATTTT. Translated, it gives CASSFQGQPQHF.

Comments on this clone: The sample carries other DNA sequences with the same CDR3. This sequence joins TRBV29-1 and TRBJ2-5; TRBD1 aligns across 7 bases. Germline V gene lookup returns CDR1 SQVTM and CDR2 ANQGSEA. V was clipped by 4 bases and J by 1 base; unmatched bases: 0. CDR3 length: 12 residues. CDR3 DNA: TGCAGCGTTGGACAGGGCCAAGAGACCCAGTACTTC. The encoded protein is CSVGQGQETQYF.

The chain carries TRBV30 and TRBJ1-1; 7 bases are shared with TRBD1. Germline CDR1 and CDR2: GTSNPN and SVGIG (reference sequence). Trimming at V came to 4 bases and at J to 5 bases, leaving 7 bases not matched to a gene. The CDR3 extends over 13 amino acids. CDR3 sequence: CAWNSPGGTEAFF. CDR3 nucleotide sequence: TGTGCCTGGAATTCCCCAGGGGGGACTGAAGCTTTCTTT.

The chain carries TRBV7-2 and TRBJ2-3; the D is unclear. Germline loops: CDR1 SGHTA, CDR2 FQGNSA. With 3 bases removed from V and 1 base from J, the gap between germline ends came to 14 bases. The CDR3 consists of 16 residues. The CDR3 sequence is CASSFRRGVGTDTQYF. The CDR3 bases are TGTGCCAGCAGCTTCCGTAGAGGAGTCGGCACAGATACGCAGTATTTT.

The DNA of the CDR3 is TGTGCCAGCAGTCAAAGACCGGGGCCCCTCCACTTT. Translating gives CASSQRPGPLHF. This chain connects TRBV7-2 to TRBJ1-6; D gene unclear. Trimming removed 6 bases at V and 13 bases at J, with 13 bases between. Germline loops: CDR1 SGHTA, CDR2 FQGNSA. The CDR3 sequence is 12 residues long.

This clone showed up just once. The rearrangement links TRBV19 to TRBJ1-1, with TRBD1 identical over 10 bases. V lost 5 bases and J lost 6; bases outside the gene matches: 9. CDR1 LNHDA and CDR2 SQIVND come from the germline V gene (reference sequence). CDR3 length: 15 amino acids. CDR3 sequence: CASSPRQGADAEAFF. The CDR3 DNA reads TGTGCCAGTAGTCCACGACAGGGGGCGGACGCTGAAGCTTTCTTT.

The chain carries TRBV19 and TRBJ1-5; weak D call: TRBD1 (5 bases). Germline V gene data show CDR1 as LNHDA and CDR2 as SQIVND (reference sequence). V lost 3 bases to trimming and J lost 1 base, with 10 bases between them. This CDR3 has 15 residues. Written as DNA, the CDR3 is TGTGCCAGTAGTATGGGGCTGGGGAGCAATCAGCCCCAGCATTTT. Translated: CASSMGLGSNQPQHF.

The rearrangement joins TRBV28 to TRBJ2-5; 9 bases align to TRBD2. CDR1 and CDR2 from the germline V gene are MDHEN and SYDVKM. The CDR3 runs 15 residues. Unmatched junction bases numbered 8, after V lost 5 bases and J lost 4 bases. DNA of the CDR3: TGTGCCAGCAGTATAGCGGGAGAGGGCGGAGAGACCCAGTACTTC. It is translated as CASSIAGEGGETQYF.

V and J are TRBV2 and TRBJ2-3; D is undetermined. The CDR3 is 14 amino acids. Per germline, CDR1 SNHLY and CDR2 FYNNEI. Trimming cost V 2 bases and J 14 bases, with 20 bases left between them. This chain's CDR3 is CASSERQTSSLGYF. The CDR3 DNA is TGTGCCAGCAGTGAACGGCAGACCTCATCCCTAGGGTATTTT.

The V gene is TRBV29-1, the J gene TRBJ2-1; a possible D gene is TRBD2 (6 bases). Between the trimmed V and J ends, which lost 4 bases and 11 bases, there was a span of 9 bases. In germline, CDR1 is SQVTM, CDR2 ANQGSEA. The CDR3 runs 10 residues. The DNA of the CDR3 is TGCAGCGTTGGGGACTTCCAGCAGTTCTTC. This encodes CSVGDFQQFF.

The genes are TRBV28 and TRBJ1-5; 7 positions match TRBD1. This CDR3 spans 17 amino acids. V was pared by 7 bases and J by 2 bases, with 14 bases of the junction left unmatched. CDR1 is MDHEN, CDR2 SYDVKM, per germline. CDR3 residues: CASISVQGPRGNQPQHF. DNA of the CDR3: TGTGCCAGCATCTCCGTACAGGGGCCGAGAGGCAATCAGCCCCAGCATTTT.

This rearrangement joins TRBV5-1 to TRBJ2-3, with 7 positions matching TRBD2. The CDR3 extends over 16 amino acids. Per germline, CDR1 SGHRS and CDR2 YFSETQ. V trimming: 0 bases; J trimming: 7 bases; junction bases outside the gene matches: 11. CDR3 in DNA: TGCGCCAGCAGCTTGGCAGCTCCAGCGGGAAGACATACGCAGTATTTT. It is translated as CASSLAAPAGRHTQYF.